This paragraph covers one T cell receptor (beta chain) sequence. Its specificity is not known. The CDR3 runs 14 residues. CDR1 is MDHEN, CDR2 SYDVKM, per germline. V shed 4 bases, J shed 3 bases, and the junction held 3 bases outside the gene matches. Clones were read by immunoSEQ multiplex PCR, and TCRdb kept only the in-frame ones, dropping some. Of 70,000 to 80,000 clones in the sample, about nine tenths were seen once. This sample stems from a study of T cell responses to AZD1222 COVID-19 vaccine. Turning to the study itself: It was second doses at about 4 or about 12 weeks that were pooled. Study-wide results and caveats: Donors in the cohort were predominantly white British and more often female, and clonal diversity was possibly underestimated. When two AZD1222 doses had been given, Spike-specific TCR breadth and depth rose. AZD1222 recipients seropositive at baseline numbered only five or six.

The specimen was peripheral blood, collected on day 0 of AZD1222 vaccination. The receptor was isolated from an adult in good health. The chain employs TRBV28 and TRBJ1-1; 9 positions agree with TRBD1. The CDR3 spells CASSSGDRDTEAFF. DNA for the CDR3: TGTGCCAGCAGTTCCGGGGACAGGGACACTGAAGCTTTCTTT.